What follows is one T cell receptor beta chain and its context. This clonotype turned up a few times. The antigen it recognizes is unknown. Base-call qualities are not available, and no considerably larger clone is one nucleotide away. Ficoll-Paque density gradient centrifugation was the method used to isolate PBMCs. Sequenced on an Illumina NovaSeq 6000. cDNA libraries for TCRalpha and TCRbeta were prepared by 5'RACE using constant-segment primers, with sample barcodes and unique molecular identifiers added. RNA was extracted from every sample with Trizol reagent. Libraries were amplified in two PCR steps, with a second sample barcode and Illumina TruSeq adapters added in the second step. Sequencing of libraries was performed on an Illumina NovaSeq with 2 x 150 bp paired-end reads. The published analysis was carried out like this. Reads were demultiplexed and collapsed into UMI-guided consensus sequences with migec v1.2.7. Using mixcr v2.1.11, UMI consensuses were aligned to TRA and TRB V and J templates and then assembled into clonotypes. Clonotypes were classified as expanded or contracted when called significant by both edgeR and NoisET, with noise models trained on biological replicates. For edgeR calls, a false discovery rate-adjusted p below 0.01 and a log2 fold-change threshold of 1 were applied. As an exploratory analysis of dynamics, PCA with hierarchical clustering was applied to max-normalized trajectories of the 1000 most abundant clonotypes. Separately sequenced CD4+ and CD8+ repertoires were used to assign a CD4 or CD8 phenotype to each responding clone. TCRdb reprocessed the public reads (quality trimming at Q25 with fastp, clone calling with MiXCR) and kept in-frame beta chains. Every distinct CDR3 protein forms one entry, paired with its most common genes and DNA. The V and J calls reflect TCRdb's pipeline rather than the authors' work. Here the sample has approximately 250,000 distinct CDR3 sequences; 15% to 20% occur a single time. The ten largest clones represent roughly 23% of the sample.

Its CDR3 holds 15 amino acids, cysteine through phenylalanine. CDR3 DNA is the only sequence kept; it has 45 bases, read in frame from the first base. The germline V gene (reference sequence) sets CDR1 to SEHNR and CDR2 to FQNEAQ. V and J lose 4 bases and 1 base, and a span of 10 bases separates them. This specimen comes from a study of T-cell memory formation after mild COVID-19 (dated by TCRdb to about 2021). About the study as a whole: TCR sequence clusters from the two donors were largely donor specific. In a couple of donors, T-cell clones that expanded and contracted after mild COVID-19 were followed by sequencing TCRalpha and TCRbeta repertoires longitudinally. Two young, previously healthy adult volunteers, one female and one male, were included in the cohort.

What the study reported, not specific to this receptor: SARS-CoV-2 specificity was not confirmed for the second-wave clones peaking on day 37. Only a couple of mild cases were covered by the study, and larger cohorts that include severe cases with pre-infection samples were considered necessary. Some responding clones were detected in pre-infection memory, which suggested that pre-existing cross-reactive memory T cells had joined the SARS-CoV-2 response. Contracting CD4+ clones appeared mostly in the CM and EM memory subsets, whereas CD8+ clones were enriched in EMRA. From day 15 to 85, contracting clones showed balanced CD4/CD8 phenotypes, whereas a second wave of clones that expanded from day 15 to 37 leaned towards CD4+.

The chain is assembled from TRBV7-9 and TRBJ2-2; the D gene identity is not certain. Sequencing used PBMCs or a T cell subset sorted from them (not recorded which). This TCR came from a young man who had mild COVID-19 (a few samples of this study predate the infection). The sample titles of this study are shuffled in the database, so cell type and time point are left out; the donor was told from shared clones. In nucleotide form, the sequence is TGTGCCAGCAGCTCCCAGGACGGGAACACCGGGGAGCTGTTTTTT. This translates into CASSSQDGNTGELFF.